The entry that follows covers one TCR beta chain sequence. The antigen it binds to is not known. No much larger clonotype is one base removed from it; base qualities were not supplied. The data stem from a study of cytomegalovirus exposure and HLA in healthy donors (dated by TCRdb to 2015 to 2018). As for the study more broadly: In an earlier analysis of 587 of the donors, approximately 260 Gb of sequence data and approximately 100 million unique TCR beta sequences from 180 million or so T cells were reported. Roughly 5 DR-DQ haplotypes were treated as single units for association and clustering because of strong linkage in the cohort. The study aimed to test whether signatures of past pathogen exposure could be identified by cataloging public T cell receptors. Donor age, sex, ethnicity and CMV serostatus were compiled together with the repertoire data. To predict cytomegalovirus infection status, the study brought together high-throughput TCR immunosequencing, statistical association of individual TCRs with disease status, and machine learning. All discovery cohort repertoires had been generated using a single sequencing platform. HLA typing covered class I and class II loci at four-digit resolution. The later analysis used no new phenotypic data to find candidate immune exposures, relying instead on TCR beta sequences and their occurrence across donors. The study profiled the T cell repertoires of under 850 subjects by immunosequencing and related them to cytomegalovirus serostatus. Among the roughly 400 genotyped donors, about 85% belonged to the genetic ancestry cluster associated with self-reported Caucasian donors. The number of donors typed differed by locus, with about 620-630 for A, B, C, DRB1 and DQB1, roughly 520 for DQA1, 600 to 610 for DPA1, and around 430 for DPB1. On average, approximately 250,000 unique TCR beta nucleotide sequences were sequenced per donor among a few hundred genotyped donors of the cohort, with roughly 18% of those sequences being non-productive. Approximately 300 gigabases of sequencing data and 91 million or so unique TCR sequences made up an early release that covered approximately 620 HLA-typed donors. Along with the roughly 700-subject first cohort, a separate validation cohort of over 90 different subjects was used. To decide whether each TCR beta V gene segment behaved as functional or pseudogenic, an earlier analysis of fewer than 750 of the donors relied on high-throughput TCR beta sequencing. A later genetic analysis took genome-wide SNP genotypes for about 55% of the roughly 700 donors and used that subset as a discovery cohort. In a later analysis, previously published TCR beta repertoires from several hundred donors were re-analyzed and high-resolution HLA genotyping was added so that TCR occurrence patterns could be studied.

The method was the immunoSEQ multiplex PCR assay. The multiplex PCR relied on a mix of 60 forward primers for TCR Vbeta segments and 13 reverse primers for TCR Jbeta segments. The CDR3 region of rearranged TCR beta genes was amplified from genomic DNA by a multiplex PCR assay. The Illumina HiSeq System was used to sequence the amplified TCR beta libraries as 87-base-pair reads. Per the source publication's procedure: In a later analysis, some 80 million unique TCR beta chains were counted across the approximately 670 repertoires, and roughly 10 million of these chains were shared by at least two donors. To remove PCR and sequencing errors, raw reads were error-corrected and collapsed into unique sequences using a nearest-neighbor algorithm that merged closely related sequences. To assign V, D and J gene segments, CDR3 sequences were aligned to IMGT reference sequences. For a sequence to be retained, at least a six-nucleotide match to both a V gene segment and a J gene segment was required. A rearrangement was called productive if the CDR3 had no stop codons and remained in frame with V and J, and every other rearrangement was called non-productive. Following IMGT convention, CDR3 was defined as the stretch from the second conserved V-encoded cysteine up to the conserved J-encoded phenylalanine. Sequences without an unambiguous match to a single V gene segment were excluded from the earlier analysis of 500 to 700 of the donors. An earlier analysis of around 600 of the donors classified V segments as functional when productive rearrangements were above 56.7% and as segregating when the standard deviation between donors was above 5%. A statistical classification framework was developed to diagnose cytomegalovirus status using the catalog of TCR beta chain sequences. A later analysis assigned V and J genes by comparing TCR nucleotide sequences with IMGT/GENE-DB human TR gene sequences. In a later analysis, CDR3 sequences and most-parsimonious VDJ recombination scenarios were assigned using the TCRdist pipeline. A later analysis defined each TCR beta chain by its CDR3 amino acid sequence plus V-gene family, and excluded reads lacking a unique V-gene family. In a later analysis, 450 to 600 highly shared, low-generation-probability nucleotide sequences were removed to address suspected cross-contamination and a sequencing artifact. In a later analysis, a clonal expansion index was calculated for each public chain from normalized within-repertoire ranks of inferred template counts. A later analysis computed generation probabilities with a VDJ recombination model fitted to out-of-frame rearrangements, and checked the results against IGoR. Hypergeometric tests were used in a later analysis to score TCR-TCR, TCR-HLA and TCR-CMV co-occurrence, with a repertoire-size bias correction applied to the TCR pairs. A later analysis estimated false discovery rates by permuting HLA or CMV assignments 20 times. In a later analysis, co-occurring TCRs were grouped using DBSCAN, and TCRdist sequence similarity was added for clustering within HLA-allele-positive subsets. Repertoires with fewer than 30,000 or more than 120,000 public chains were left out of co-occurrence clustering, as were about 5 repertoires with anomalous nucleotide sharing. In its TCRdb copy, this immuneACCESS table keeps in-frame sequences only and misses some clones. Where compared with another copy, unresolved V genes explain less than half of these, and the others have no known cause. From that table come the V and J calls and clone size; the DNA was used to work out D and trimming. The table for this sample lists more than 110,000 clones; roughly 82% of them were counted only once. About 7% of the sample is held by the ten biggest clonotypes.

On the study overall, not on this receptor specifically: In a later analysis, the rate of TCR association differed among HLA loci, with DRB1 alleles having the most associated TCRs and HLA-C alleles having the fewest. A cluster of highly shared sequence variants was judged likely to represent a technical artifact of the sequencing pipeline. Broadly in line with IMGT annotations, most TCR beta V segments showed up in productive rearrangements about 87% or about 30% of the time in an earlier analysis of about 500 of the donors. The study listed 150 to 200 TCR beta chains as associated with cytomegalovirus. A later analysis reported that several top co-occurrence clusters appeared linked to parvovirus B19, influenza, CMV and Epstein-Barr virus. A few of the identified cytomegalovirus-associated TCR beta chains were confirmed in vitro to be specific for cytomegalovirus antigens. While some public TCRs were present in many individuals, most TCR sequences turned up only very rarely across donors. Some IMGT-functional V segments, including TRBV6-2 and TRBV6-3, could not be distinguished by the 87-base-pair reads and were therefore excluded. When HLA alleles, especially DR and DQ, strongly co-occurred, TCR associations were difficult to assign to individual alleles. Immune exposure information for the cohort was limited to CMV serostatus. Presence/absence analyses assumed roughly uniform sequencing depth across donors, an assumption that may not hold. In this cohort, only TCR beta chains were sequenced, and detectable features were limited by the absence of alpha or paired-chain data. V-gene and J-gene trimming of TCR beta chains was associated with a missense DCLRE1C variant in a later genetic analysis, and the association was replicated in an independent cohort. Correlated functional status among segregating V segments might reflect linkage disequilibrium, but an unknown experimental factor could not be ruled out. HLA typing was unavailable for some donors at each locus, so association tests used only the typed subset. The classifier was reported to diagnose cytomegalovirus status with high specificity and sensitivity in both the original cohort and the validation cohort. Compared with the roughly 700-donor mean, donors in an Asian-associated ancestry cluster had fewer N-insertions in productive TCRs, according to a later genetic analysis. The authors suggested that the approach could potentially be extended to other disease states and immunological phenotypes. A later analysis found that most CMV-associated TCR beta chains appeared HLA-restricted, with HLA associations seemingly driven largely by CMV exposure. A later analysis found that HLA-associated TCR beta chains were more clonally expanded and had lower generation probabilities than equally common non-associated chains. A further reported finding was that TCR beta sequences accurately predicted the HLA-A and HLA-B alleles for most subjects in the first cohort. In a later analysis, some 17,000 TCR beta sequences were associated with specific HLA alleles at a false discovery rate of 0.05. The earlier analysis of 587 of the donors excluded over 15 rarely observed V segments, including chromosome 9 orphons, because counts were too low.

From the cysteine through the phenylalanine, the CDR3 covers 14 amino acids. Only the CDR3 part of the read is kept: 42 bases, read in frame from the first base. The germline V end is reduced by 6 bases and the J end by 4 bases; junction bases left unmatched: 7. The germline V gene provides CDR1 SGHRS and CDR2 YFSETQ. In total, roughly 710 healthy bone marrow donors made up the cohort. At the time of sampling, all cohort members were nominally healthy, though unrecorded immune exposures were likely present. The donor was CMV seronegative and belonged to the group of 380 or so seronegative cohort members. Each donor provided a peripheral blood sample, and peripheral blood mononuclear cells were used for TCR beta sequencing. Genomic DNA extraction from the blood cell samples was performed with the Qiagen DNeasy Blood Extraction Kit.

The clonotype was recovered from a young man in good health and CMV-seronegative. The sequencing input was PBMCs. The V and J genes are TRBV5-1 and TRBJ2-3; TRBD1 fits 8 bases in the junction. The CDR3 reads CASTWTGFPDTQYF. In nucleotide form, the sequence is TGCGCCAGCACCTGGACAGGGTTCCCAGATACGCAGTATTTT.